Described below is a single TCR beta chain sequence and its context. The data were taken from a study of blood T cell repertoires in COVID-19. Only in-frame clones appear in the TCRdb table, and some are missing; sequencing was by immunoSEQ multiplex PCR. This sample yields roughly 200,000 clones, of which approximately 90% are seen a single time; around 24% belongs to the top ten. Germline assignment: CDR1 MNHNS and CDR2 SASEGT. The length of the CDR3 is 16 residues. V was pared by 0 bases and J by 6 bases, with 14 bases between. The chain carries TRBV6-1 and TRBJ2-2; D is possibly TRBD1 (6 bases). Sequenced input: PBMCs or T cells enriched from blood (not recorded which). This TCR came from a woman aged 40 to 55 in a cohort exposed to, infected with or recovered from COVID-19 (not recorded which). CDR3 nucleotides: TGTGCCAGCAGTGAAGCCGGCAGGGGAACACCCGGGGAGCTGTTTTTT. Residues: CASSEAGRGTPGELFF.